These T cell receptor beta chains were read from a single sample in a study of identical twins. A single record per CDR3 protein comes from TCRdb applying MiXCR to the 5' RACE reads. Of around 680,000 distinct CDR3 sequences listed, under 9% were seen once; the top ten hold around 0.98%. A further study also used this sample, focusing on yellow fever vaccine responses in identical twins.

The sequenced material came from PBMCs. Source of these receptors: a woman in her late teens or twenties in good health. Both conserved end residues are part of each CDR3. Fields, in order: J gene, V gene, clone size, D gene, CDR3 DNA, CDR3 protein. The D gene is left open where the match is weak. Rows give clone size only sometimes, using once, few, many, or a class for an expanded clone.

>TRBJ2-5|TRBV20-1|many|TRBD1
TGCAGTGCACCAGGACAGGGGAAACAAGAGACCCAGTACTTC
CSAPGQGKQETQYF
>TRBJ1-6|TRBV20-1|NA|NA
TGCAGTGCGGTACGGGGGAAACGACAAAGAGGGGTTTCACCCCTCCACTTT
CSAVRGKRQRGVSPLHF
>TRBJ2-3|TRBV4-3|NA|NA
TGCGCCAGCAGCTACAGACTGAAGATGGCTAGTACCACAGATACGCAGTATTTT
CASSYRLKMASTTDTQYF
>TRBJ2-2|TRBV9|many|TRBD1
TGTGCCAGCGAGGGACAGGTTGTAACCGGGGAGCTGTTTTTT
CASEGQVVTGELFF
>TRBJ2-3|TRBV9|NA|TRBD2
TGTGCCAGCAGCGGTACTAGCGGGGGGACGGCAGATACGCAGTATTTT
CASSGTSGGTADTQYF
>TRBJ2-3|TRBV7-2|many|NA
TGTGCCAGCAGCTTAGCGTTTCGGGGAGCGGGCACAGATACGCAGTATTTT
CASSLAFRGAGTDTQYF
>TRBJ2-3|TRBV6-6|few|NA
TGTGCCACCACCCCCTCAGGCGTGGATACGCAGTATTTT
CATTPSGVDTQYF
>TRBJ2-2|TRBV12-3/TRBV12-4|many|NA
TGTGCCAGCAGACCTACAAGAACCGGGGAGCTGTTTTTT
CASRPTRTGELFF
>TRBJ2-5|TRBV4-3|NA|NA
TGCGCCAGCAGCCAAGATTGGGGATGGTTCCGAGAGACCCAGTACTTC
CASSQDWGWFRETQYF
>TRBJ2-7|TRBV20-1|few|TRBD1
TGCAGTGCTAGGGACAGGGAACGGTCCTACGAGCAGTACTTC
CSARDRERSYEQYF
>TRBJ2-1|TRBV27|once|TRBD2
TGTACCAGCAGTTTAGAATTAGCGGGGGGGCAGTTCTTC
CTSSLELAGGQFF
>TRBJ2-5|TRBV5-1|NA|NA
TGCGCCAGCAGCTTCGATCTGGGGGAGACCCAGTACTTC
CASSFDLGETQYF
>TRBJ2-2|TRBV24-1|many|TRBD1
TGTGCCACCAGTGATTCGACAGGGGGCATCACCGGGGAGCTGTTTTTT
CATSDSTGGITGELFF
>TRBJ2-5|TRBV5-1|many|NA
TGCGCCAGCTCCGGAGGCGGGGTCGTTGAGACCCAGTACTTC
CASSGGGVVETQYF
>TRBJ2-3|TRBV5-1|few|TRBD1
TGCGCCAGCACCCCGTGGGACAGGTCAGATACGCAGTATTTT
CASTPWDRSDTQYF
>TRBJ1-4|TRBV11-2|few|NA
TGTGCCAGCAGCTTAGACAGATCAACTAATGAAAAACTGTTTTTT
CASSLDRSTNEKLFF
>TRBJ2-5|TRBV5-1|many|NA
TGCGCCAGCAGCGGGCCGGGAGATCAAGAGACCCAGTACTTC
CASSGPGDQETQYF
>TRBJ2-2|TRBV9|few|TRBD2
TGTGCCAGCAGCGTAGCCTTTTCAGGACTAGCGGGGGGGCTCGGAGGGGCCGGGGAGCTGTTTTTT
CASSVAFSGLAGGLGGAGELFF
>TRBJ2-5|TRBV3-1|NA|NA
TGTGCCAGCAGCCAAGCTAAGCAGCTCGGAAACCAAGAGACCCAGTACTTC
CASSQAKQLGNQETQYF
>TRBJ2-5|TRBV28|many|TRBD1
TGTGCCAGCAGTTTATTTTTTAGGACAGGGAATCAAGAGACCCAGTACTTC
CASSLFFRTGNQETQYF
>TRBJ1-5|TRBV6-5|few|NA
TGTGCCAGCAGTTATGGGGGTCGCCATCAGCCCCAGCATTTT
CASSYGGRHQPQHF
>TRBJ2-5|TRBV20-1|many|TRBD1
TGCAGTGCTATGGCCGGGACAGGGGGCTCGGAGACCCAGTACTTC
CSAMAGTGGSETQYF
>TRBJ2-2|TRBV20-1|NA|NA
TGCAGTGCTCCTCCGCCGGGACGGATGAACACCGGGGAGCTGTTTTTT
CSAPPPGRMNTGELFF
>TRBJ2-7|TRBV27|NA|NA
TGTGCCAGCAGTTTATCGTCCAGGGCCGACGAGCAGTACTTC
CASSLSSRADEQYF
>TRBJ2-7|TRBV20-1|many|NA
TGCAGTGCTAGGATCTTCGGAGGGGTAGAGCTCGAATCCTACGAGCAGTACTTC
CSARIFGGVELESYEQYF
>TRBJ2-7|TRBV4-3|few|TRBD2
TGCGCCAGCAGCCAAGGACTAGCGGAGCAAACCTACGAGCAGTACTTC
CASSQGLAEQTYEQYF
>TRBJ2-7|TRBV20-1|few|TRBD2
TGCAGTGCTAGGGGACTAGCGGTACTCGAGCAGTACTTC
CSARGLAVLEQYF
>TRBJ1-5|TRBV7-8|many|NA
TGTGCCAGCAGCTTAGGCCCTAAGCCCCAGCATTTT
CASSLGPKPQHF
>TRBJ2-2|TRBV3-1|many|TRBD1
TGTGCCAGCAGCCACCCCAGGGACAGCACCGGGGAGCTGTTTTTT
CASSHPRDSTGELFF
>TRBJ2-3|TRBV24-1|NA|TRBD2
TGTGCCACCAGTGAGATAGCGGGAGGGCCGGGACATACGCAGTATTTT
CATSEIAGGPGHTQYF
>TRBJ1-1|TRBV15|NA|NA
TGTGCCACCAGCAGTAGACCTACAGGGAGTACTGAAGCTTTCTTT
CATSSRPTGSTEAFF
>TRBJ2-5|TRBV5-1|once|NA
TGCGCCAGCAGCTGGGGCCGGACACGACCCGGGGAAGAGACCCAGTACTTC
CASSWGRTRPGEETQYF
>TRBJ2-3|TRBV7-9|NA|NA
TGTGCCAGCAGCTTGTGGGGGGATTTGACAGATACGCAGTATTTT
CASSLWGDLTDTQYF
>TRBJ2-1|TRBV4-2|few|TRBD2
TGTGCCAGCAGCCAGCGGGAAATAGCGGGAGGGCTCAATGAGCAGTTCTTC
CASSQREIAGGLNEQFF
>TRBJ2-1|TRBV28|NA|TRBD1
TGTGCCAGCAGCCCGGACAGGGGCCGAGAGCAGTTCTTC
CASSPDRGREQFF
>TRBJ2-5|TRBV5-1|NA|TRBD1
TGCGCCAGCAGCACCAACAGGGGCACGGAGACCCAGTACTTC
CASSTNRGTETQYF
>TRBJ2-5|TRBV3-1|many|NA
TGTGCCAGCAGCCAAGATGGCGGGATGGGGGAGACCCAGTACTTC
CASSQDGGMGETQYF
>TRBJ2-3|TRBV11-1|many|TRBD2
TGTGCCAGCAGCTTAACGGGACTAGCGGGAGGGCAAACAGATACGCAGTATTTT
CASSLTGLAGGQTDTQYF
>TRBJ2-3|TRBV7-2|NA|TRBD2
TGTGCCAGCACCCAACAACGGGGGGTTGATACGCAGTATTTT
CASTQQRGVDTQYF
>TRBJ2-7|TRBV7-2|NA|TRBD1
TGTGCCAGCAGCTCACGGACAGGAAGGGCGTACGAGCAGTACTTC
CASSSRTGRAYEQYF
>TRBJ2-1|TRBV24-1|many|NA
TGTGCCACCAGTGACCCTATAGGGGGGGTCCCCAATGAGCAGTTCTTC
CATSDPIGGVPNEQFF
>TRBJ2-1|TRBV20-1|few|TRBD2
TGCAGTGCTAGAGCTACCGGGACTAGGACCCGCAATGAGCAGTTCTTC
CSARATGTRTRNEQFF
>TRBJ2-7|TRBV28|NA|NA
TGTGCCAGCAGTTTATGGGGTTGGGGGGACGGTCGGGGTGAGCAGTACTTC
CASSLWGWGDGRGEQYF
>TRBJ2-1|TRBV29-1|many|TRBD2
TGCAGCGTGAAGCCTCTAGCGGGAGGGTCCTACAATGAGCAGTTCTTC
CSVKPLAGGSYNEQFF
>TRBJ2-7|TRBV7-9|few|NA
TGTGCCGGGGGGACGGACGAGCAGTACTTC
CAGGTDEQYF
>TRBJ2-5|TRBV9|NA|NA
TGTGTCAGCAGCGCGGGGTGGATAGCTCAAGAGACCCAGTACTTC
CVSSAGWIAQETQYF
>TRBJ2-5|TRBV20-1|many|NA
TGCAGTGCTAGGGGACGGAACCAAGAGACCCAGTACTTC
CSARGRNQETQYF
>TRBJ2-3|TRBV20-1|few|NA
TGCAGTGCTGCGGACTCCCAAGGGTACACAGATACGCAGTATTTT
CSAADSQGYTDTQYF
>TRBJ2-3|TRBV20-1|many|TRBD2
TGCAGTGCCGGGAGCGGGACGACAGATACGCAGTATTTT
CSAGSGTTDTQYF
>TRBJ2-7|TRBV7-9|few|NA
TGTGCCAGCAGCTTATCCCTATTCTACGAGCAGTACTTC
CASSLSLFYEQYF
>TRBJ2-2|TRBV9|many|NA
TGTGCCAGCAGCCGAGGGAGAGCCCCGAACACCGGGGAGCTGTTTTTT
CASSRGRAPNTGELFF
>TRBJ1-5|TRBV12-3/TRBV12-4|few|TRBD1
TGTGCCAGCAGGGAACAGGGGTATCAGCCCCAGCATTTT
CASREQGYQPQHF